Included here is one TCR beta chain sequence, with context. Antigen: not known. Trimming removed 9 bases from V and 9 bases from J; junction bases left unmatched: 9. Germline V gene data show CDR1 as SNHLY and CDR2 as FYNNEI. The CDR3 is made up of 14 amino acids. In the PCR, 60 Vbeta and 13 Jbeta primers were used. Generated by immunoSEQ multiplex PCR, the TCRdb table keeps only in-frame clones and is missing some. There are over 40,000 clones in the sample, with 2.1% held by the top ten. This specimen belongs to a study of cytomegalovirus exposure and HLA in healthy donors. Study-wide context: The Caucasian-associated ancestry cluster held around 81% of over 350 genotyped donors.

Notes on the study in general: Several of the most significant clusters were apparently associated with common viral pathogens in a later analysis. Associated with cytomegalovirus, according to the listing, were 170 or so TCR beta chains.

The receptor was derived from a woman aged 35 to 49 in good health and CMV-seronegative. The chain links TRBV2 to TRBJ1-6; 9 nucleotides line up with TRBD1. The sequencing input was PBMCs. The CDR3 bases are TGTGCCAGAACTCCGGGACAGGGTACTTCACCCCTCCACTTT. Protein: CARTPGQGTSPLHF.